A selection of T cell receptor beta chains follows, all from one sample in a study of cytomegalovirus exposure and HLA in healthy donors. The assay was immunoSEQ multiplex PCR, and TCRdb's table has in-frame clones only and misses some. The data hold 50,000 or so clones, with about four fifths observed a single time. What was sequenced was PBMCs. These receptor sequences come from a boy aged 5-17 years in good health and CMV-seropositive. Each CDR3 is given with its conserved first and last residue. The D gene is left open where the match is weak. A row's size may be missing; if present it is once, few, many or a size class.

>NA|12|NA|TRBV7-9|TRBJ2-7
CSSSSDSYEQYF
TGTTCCAGCAGCTCAGACAGCTACGAGCAGTACTTC
>TRBD1|16|NA|TRBV4-1|TRBJ1-5
CASSQDTGVRNQPQHF
TGCGCCAGCAGCCAAGATACAGGGGTAAGGAATCAGCCCCAGCATTTT
>NA|15|few|TRBV5-1|TRBJ2-5
CASSLSLSLQETQYF
TGCGCCAGCAGCTTGAGCTTGTCACTTCAAGAGACCCAGTACTTC
>TRBD1|16|NA|TRBV2|TRBJ1-4
CASVFTGATNEIGLFF
TGTGCCAGCGTATTCACAGGGGCCACTAATGAAATTGGACTGTTTTTT
>TRBD1|12|NA|TRBV6-1|TRBJ2-7
CASAGTAYEQYF
TGTGCCAGCGCCGGGACAGCCTACGAGCAGTACTTC
>NA|15|NA|TRBV5-1|TRBJ2-3
CASAGQPQSTDTQYF
TGCGCCAGTGCTGGACAGCCTCAGAGCACAGATACGCAGTATTTT
>NA|15|NA|TRBV7-9|TRBJ1-4
CASSLMGAANEKLFF
TGTGCCAGCAGCTTAATGGGGGCGGCTAATGAAAAACTGTTTTTT
>NA|11|NA|TRBV2|TRBJ1-2
CASTGADGYTF
TGTGCCAGCACAGGGGCAGATGGCTACACCTTC
>NA|13|NA|TRBV7-6|TRBJ1-5
CASSLGQGQPQHF
TGTGCCAGCAGCTTAGGTCAGGGTCAGCCCCAGCATTTT
>NA|13|NA|TRBV13|TRBJ2-3
CASSPGGQYTQYF
TGTGCCAGCAGCCCGGGGGGCCAATATACGCAGTATTTT
>TRBD1|15|once|TRBV6-6|TRBJ2-1
CASNPPGQGYNEQFF
TGTGCCAGCAACCCACCGGGACAGGGATACAATGAGCAGTTCTTC
>TRBD1|14|NA|TRBV7-9|TRBJ1-2
CASSLTGAGYGYTF
TGTGCCAGCAGCTTAACAGGGGCTGGCTATGGCTACACCTTC
>NA|15|NA|TRBV5-5|TRBJ2-2
CASSLEGLPTGELFF
TGTGCCAGCAGCTTGGAGGGACTGCCTACCGGGGAGCTGTTTTTT
>NA|14|NA|TRBV11-2|TRBJ2-3
CASTNMGAGDTQYF
TGTGCCAGCACCAACATGGGGGCTGGAGATACGCAGTATTTT
>NA|13|NA|TRBV6-5|TRBJ1-1
CASPSRTNTEAFF
TGTGCCAGCCCCTCTCGGACAAACACTGAAGCTTTCTTT
>NA|14|NA|TRBV19|TRBJ1-2
CASSILSGNYGYTF
TGTGCCAGTAGTATTCTATCAGGGAACTATGGCTACACCTTC
>NA|17|NA|TRBV4-1|TRBJ2-4
CASSHLGEGLRKNIQYF
TGCGCCAGCAGCCATTTAGGGGAAGGCCTGCGCAAAAACATTCAGTACTTC
>TRBD1|15|NA|TRBV7-2|TRBJ1-4
CASSLVGQGGEKLFF
TGTGCCAGCAGCTTAGTAGGACAGGGAGGGGAAAAACTGTTTTTT
>NA|14|NA|TRBV10-3|TRBJ1-3
CAISESDWGNTIYF
TGTGCCATCAGTGAGTCGGACTGGGGAAACACCATATATTTT
>TRBD1|14|NA|TRBV7-2|TRBJ2-7
CASSLGGQFLQQYF
TGTGCCAGCAGCTTAGGGGGACAGTTTTTACAGCAGTACTTC
>NA|13|NA|TRBV5-1|TRBJ2-2
CASSGQGTGELFF
TGCGCCAGCAGCGGGCAGGGGACCGGGGAGCTGTTTTTT
>NA|15|NA|TRBV5-1|TRBJ1-3
CASSLDPGAGNTIYF
TGCGCCAGCAGCTTAGATCCAGGGGCTGGAAACACCATATATTTT
>NA|13|NA|TRBV7-2|TRBJ1-2
CASSLAGSTGYTF
TGTGCCAGCAGCCTCGCGGGGTCTACTGGCTACACCTTC
>NA|13|NA|TRBV7-2|TRBJ1-2
CASSSRQGVGYTF
TGTGCCAGCAGCTCTAGGCAGGGTGTGGGCTACACCTTC
>TRBD2|14|NA|TRBV27|TRBJ2-1
CATYSLADYNEQFF
TGTGCCACCTACTCACTAGCGGATTACAATGAGCAGTTCTTC
>TRBD2|17|NA|TRBV4-1|TRBJ2-3
CASSRSRLAGDTDTQYF
TGCGCCAGCAGCCGGTCAAGACTAGCGGGTGACACAGATACGCAGTATTTT
>NA|15|few|TRBV7-8|TRBJ2-1
CASSLEGSSYNEQFF
TGTGCCAGCAGCTTAGAAGGGAGCTCCTACAATGAGCAGTTCTTC
>NA|13|once|TRBV28|TRBJ2-7
CASSLAGLYEQYF
TGTGCCAGCAGTTTGGCAGGGCTCTACGAGCAGTACTTC
>NA|19|NA|TRBV7-9|TRBJ1-1
CASSSLEHYDPIMNTEAFF
TGTGCCAGCAGCTCACTCGAACACTACGACCCGATAATGAACACTGAAGCTTTCTTT
>NA|12|NA|TRBV7-9|TRBJ1-1
CSSSLAPAEAFF
TGTTCCAGCAGCTTAGCCCCCGCTGAAGCTTTCTTT
>NA|13|NA|TRBV7-9|TRBJ1-3
CASSSSALNTIYF
TGTGCCAGCAGCTCCAGCGCTCTGAACACCATATATTTT
>NA|13|few|TRBV2|TRBJ2-2
CASSEWSQAELFF
TGTGCCAGCAGTGAATGGTCACAGGCCGAGCTGTTTTTT
>TRBD1|15|NA|TRBV6-5|TRBJ1-6
CASSPGTGGWSPLHF
TGTGCCAGCAGCCCCGGGACAGGGGGTTGGTCACCCCTCCACTTT
>NA|16|NA|TRBV5-1|TRBJ2-2
CASSSASGVWTGELFF
TGCGCCAGCAGCTCCGCCTCGGGAGTATGGACCGGGGAGCTGTTTTTT
>NA|14|NA|TRBV11-2|TRBJ1-4
CASSPGVGNEKLFF
TGTGCCAGCAGCCCGGGGGTGGGTAATGAAAAACTGTTTTTT
>TRBD2|16|NA|TRBV5-1|TRBJ2-2
CASSPGTSENTGELFF
TGCGCCAGCAGCCCCGGGACTAGCGAGAACACCGGGGAGCTGTTTTTT
>TRBD2|19|NA|TRBV7-2|TRBJ2-1
CASTLSGGIYLVDQNEQFF
TGTGCCAGCACCCTTAGCGGGGGAATATATCTCGTGGACCAAAATGAGCAGTTCTTC
>NA|16|NA|TRBV6-1|TRBJ2-2
CASSALPGSNTGELFF
TGTGCCAGCAGTGCCCTTCCGGGGTCAAACACCGGGGAGCTGTTTTTT
>NA|16|NA|TRBV4-1|TRBJ1-3
CASSQGRGPSGNTIYF
TGCGCCAGCAGCCAAGGGCGAGGTCCCTCTGGAAACACCATATATTTT
>NA|19|NA|TRBV14|TRBJ2-6
CASSQTGKVDFSGANVLTF
TGTGCCAGCAGCCAAACAGGGAAGGTAGACTTCTCTGGGGCCAACGTCCTGACTTTC
>TRBD2|20|NA|TRBV7-6|TRBJ2-5
CASSLARGMGLAGAQETQYF
TGTGCCAGCAGCTTAGCGCGGGGGATGGGGCTAGCGGGGGCCCAAGAGACCCAGTACTTC
>NA|14|NA|TRBV9|TRBJ1-4
CASSVHLRGEKLFF
TGTGCCAGCAGCGTCCACTTGCGGGGGGAAAAACTGTTTTTT
>NA|15|NA|TRBV19|TRBJ2-2
CASSSYRVATGELFF
TGTGCCAGTAGTTCGTACAGGGTGGCGACCGGGGAGCTGTTTTTT
>NA|12|NA|TRBV29-1|TRBJ1-2
CSVEGTHYGYTF
TGCAGCGTTGAGGGCACCCACTATGGCTACACCTTC
>TRBD2|15|NA|TRBV15|TRBJ2-1
CATSSGLAGGNEQFF
TGTGCCACCAGCAGCGGACTAGCGGGGGGTAATGAGCAGTTCTTC
>TRBD1|14|NA|TRBV11-2|TRBJ2-7
CASSTQGDSYEQYF
TGTGCCAGCAGCACACAGGGGGACTCCTACGAGCAGTACTTC
>NA|11|NA|TRBV5-6|TRBJ1-1
CASSSTGEAFF
TGTGCCAGCAGCTCGACAGGTGAAGCTTTCTTT
>TRBD2|15|few|TRBV6-1|TRBJ2-1
CASNSLAGGHNEQFF
TGTGCCAGCAACTCTCTAGCGGGGGGGCACAATGAGCAGTTCTTC
>NA|13|NA|TRBV6-1|TRBJ2-7
CASRNRVSYEQYF
TGTGCCAGCAGAAACAGGGTAAGCTACGAGCAGTACTTC
>NA|16|NA|TRBV7-9|TRBJ1-3
CASSLGPLRPGNTIYF
TGTGCCAGCAGCTTGGGCCCGTTACGGCCTGGAAACACCATATATTTT
>NA|11|NA|TRBV29-1|TRBJ1-2
CSVEGVYGYTF
TGCAGCGTCGAGGGGGTTTATGGCTACACCTTC